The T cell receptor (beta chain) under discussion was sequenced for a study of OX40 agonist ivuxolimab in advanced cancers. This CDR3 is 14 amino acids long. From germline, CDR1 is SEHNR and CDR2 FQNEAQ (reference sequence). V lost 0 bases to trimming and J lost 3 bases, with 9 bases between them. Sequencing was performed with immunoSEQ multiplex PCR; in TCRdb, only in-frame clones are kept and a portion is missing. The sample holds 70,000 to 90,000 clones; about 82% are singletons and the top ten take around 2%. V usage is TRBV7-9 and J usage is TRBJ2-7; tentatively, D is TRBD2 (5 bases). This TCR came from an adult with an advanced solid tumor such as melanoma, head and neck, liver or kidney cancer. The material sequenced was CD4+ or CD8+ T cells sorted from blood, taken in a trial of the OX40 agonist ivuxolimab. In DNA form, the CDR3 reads TGTGCCAGCAGCTTAGCAGGACTGGTCTACGAGCAGTACTTC. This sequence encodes CASSLAGLVYEQYF.